These T cell receptor beta chains were read from a single sample in a study of blood T cells in healthy people across ages. Using its own MiXCR run on the 5' RACE reads, TCRdb lists one record per CDR3 protein. The repertoire consists of over a million distinct CDR3 sequences, with roughly 60% occurring once and the leading ten covering approximately 7%. The specimen sequenced was blood. The source of these receptors is a man aged 18 to 30 in good health. The CDR3 runs from the conserved cysteine through the conserved F or W. A D gene is named only where the DNA matches it firmly. Clone size is not always given. Where it is, it says once, few, many or a class for expanded clones.

CDR3: CSVHFEGDSNQPQHF
DNA: TGCAGCGTCCATTTTGAGGGAGATAGCAATCAGCCCCAGCATTTT
D: .
J: TRBJ1-5
size: .
V: TRBV29-1

CDR3: CASSSVGQEIYNEQFF
DNA: TGTGCCAGCAGCTCCGTAGGTCAAGAGATTTACAATGAGCAGTTCTTC
D: .
J: TRBJ2-1
size: .
V: TRBV11-1

CDR3: CASSQVARVETQYF
DNA: TGCGCCAGCAGCCAAGTGGCCAGGGTAGAGACCCAGTACTTC
D: .
J: TRBJ2-5
size: few
V: TRBV4-1

CDR3: CSVEGSLYTGVFF
DNA: TGCAGCGTTGAGGGGAGCCTCTATACTGGAGTTTTCTTT
D: .
J: TRBJ1-1
size: once
V: TRBV29-1

CDR3: CASSIEWQGNYGYTF
DNA: TGTGCCAGTAGTATCGAATGGCAGGGGAACTATGGCTACACCTTC
D: .
J: TRBJ1-2
size: few
V: TRBV19

CDR3: CASSLRGTGDKAEAFF
DNA: TGTGCCAGCTCACTCAGGGGGACAGGGGATAAGGCTGAAGCTTTCTTT
D: TRBD1
J: TRBJ1-1
size: .
V: TRBV18

CDR3: CASSYQRGLADNEQFF
DNA: TGTGCCAGCAGCTACCAGAGAGGACTAGCGGACAATGAGCAGTTCTTC
D: TRBD2
J: TRBJ2-1
size: few
V: TRBV7-9

CDR3: CATEIGGFSNTGELFF
DNA: TGTGCTACCGAGATAGGCGGGTTCTCGAACACCGGGGAGCTGTTTTTT
D: .
J: TRBJ2-2
size: .
V: TRBV7-7

CDR3: CAISESWGEQFF
DNA: TGTGCCATCAGTGAGTCTTGGGGTGAGCAGTTCTTC
D: .
J: TRBJ2-1
size: .
V: TRBV10-3

CDR3: CASSQGFSYNSPLHF
DNA: TGCGCCAGCAGCCAAGGCTTCTCCTATAATTCACCCCTCCACTTT
D: .
J: TRBJ1-6
size: few
V: TRBV4-1

CDR3: CASSQEGAGAILGQETQYF
DNA: TGCGCCAGCAGCCAAGAAGGGGCAGGGGCTATACTAGGCCAAGAGACCCAGTACTTC
D: .
J: TRBJ2-5
size: few
V: TRBV4-1

CDR3: CASSFRVPTEAFF
DNA: TGTGCCAGCAGCTTCAGGGTCCCCACTGAAGCTTTCTTT
D: .
J: TRBJ1-1
size: .
V: TRBV7-2

CDR3: CASSQEGDYYEQYF
DNA: TGCGCCAGCAGCCAAGAAGGCGATTACTACGAGCAGTACTTC
D: .
J: TRBJ2-7
size: few
V: TRBV4-1

CDR3: CASSHPSQGDEQYF
DNA: TGCGCCAGCAGCCACCCTTCACAGGGAGACGAGCAGTACTTC
D: .
J: TRBJ2-7
size: few
V: TRBV4-1

CDR3: CASSSTTRAENTEAFF
DNA: TGTGCCAGCAGTTCGACCACGCGGGCAGAGAACACTGAAGCTTTCTTT
D: .
J: TRBJ1-1
size: .
V: TRBV28

CDR3: CSARDLTGAYNEQFF
DNA: TGCAGTGCTAGAGATCTCACAGGGGCGTACAATGAGCAGTTCTTC
D: TRBD1
J: TRBJ2-1
size: .
V: TRBV20-1

CDR3: CASSQAGYRGPGEQYF
DNA: TGCGCCAGCAGCCAAGCGGGGTACAGGGGACCGGGAGAGCAGTACTTC
D: TRBD1
J: TRBJ2-7
size: .
V: TRBV4-1